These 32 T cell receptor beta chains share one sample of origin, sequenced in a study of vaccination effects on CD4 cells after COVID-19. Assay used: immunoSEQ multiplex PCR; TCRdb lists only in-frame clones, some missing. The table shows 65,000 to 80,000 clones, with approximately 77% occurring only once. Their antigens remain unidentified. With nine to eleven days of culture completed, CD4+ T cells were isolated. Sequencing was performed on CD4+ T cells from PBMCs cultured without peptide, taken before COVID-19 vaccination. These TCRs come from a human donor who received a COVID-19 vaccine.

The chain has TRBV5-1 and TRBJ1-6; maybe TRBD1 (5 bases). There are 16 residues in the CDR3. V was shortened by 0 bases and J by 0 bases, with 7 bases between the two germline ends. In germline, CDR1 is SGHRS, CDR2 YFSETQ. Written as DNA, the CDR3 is TGCGCCAGCAGCTTGGGACAGAACTCCTATAATTCACCCCTCCACTTT. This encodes CASSLGQNSYNSPLHF.

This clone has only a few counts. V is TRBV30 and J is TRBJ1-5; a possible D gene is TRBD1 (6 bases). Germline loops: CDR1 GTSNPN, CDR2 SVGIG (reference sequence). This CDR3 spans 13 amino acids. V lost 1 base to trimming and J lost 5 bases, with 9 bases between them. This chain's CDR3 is CAWSERGDQPQHF. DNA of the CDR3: TGTGCCTGGAGTGAGAGGGGGGATCAGCCCCAGCATTTT.

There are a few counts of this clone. This CDR3 is CASRGQIEAFF. CDR3 DNA sequence: TGTGCCAGCAGGGGACAGATTGAAGCTTTCTTT. This chain links TRBV12-3 or TRBV12-4 with TRBJ1-1, with 7 bases fitting TRBD1. V shed 6 bases, J shed 7 bases, and the junction held 2 bases outside the gene matches. The CDR3 is 11 amino acids.

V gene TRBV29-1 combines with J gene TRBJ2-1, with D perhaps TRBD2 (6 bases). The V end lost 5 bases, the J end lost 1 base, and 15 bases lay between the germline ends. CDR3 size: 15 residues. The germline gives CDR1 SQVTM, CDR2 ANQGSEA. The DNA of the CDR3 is TGCAGCGTTCGCTTGGGACTTACATCCTACAATGAGCAGTTCTTC. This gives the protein CSVRLGLTSYNEQFF.

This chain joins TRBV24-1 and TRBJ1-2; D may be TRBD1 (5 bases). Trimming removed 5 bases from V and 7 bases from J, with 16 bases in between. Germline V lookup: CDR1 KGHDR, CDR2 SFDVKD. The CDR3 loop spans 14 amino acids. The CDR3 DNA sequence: TGTGCCACCAGTGGAACAGGAGGGTCTCTTGGCTACACCTTC. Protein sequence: CATSGTGGSLGYTF.

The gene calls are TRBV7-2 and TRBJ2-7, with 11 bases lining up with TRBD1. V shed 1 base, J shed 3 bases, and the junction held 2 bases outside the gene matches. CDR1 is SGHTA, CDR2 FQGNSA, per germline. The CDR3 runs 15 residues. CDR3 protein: CASSLVGTGGYEQYV. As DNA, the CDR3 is TGTGCCAGCAGCTTAGTGGGGACAGGGGGCTACGAGCAGTACGTC.

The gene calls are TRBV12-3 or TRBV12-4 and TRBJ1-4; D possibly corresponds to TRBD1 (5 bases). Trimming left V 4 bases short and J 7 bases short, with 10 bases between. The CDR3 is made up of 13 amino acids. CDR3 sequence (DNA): TGTGCCAGCAGTTCGGGAAGGGGTGAAAAACTGTTTTTT. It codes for CASSSGRGEKLFF.

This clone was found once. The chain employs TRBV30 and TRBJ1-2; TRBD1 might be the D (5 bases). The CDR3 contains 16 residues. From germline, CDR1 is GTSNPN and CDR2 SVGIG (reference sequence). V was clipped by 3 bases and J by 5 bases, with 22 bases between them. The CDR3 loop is CAWSATFRDRSYGYTF. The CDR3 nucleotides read TGTGCCTGGAGCGCAACCTTTCGGGACCGCTCTTATGGCTACACCTTC.

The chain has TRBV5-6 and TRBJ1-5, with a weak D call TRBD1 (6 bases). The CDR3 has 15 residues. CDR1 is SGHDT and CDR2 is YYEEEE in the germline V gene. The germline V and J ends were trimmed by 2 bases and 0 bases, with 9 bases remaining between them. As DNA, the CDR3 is TGTGCCAGCAGCTTCGGGGGCCCTAGCAATCAGCCCCAGCATTTT. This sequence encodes CASSFGGPSNQPQHF.

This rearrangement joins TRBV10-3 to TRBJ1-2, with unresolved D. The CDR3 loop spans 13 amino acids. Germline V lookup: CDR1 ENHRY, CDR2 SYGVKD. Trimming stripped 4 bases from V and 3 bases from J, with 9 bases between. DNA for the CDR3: TGTGCCATCAGTGGGCAGGCGGACTATGGCTACACCTTC. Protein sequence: CAISGQADYGYTF.

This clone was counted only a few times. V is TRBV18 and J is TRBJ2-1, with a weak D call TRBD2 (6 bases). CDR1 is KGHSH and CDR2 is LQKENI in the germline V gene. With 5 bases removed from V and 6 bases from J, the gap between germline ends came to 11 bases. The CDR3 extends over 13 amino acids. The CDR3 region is CASSGGLTNEQFF. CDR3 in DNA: TGTGCCAGCTCAGGGGGACTTACCAATGAGCAGTTCTTC.

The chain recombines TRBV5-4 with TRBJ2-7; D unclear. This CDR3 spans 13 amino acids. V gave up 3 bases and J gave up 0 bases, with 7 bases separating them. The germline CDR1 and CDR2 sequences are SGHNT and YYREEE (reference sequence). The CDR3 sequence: CASSSGSSYEQYV. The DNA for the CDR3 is TGTGCCAGCAGCTCCGGGTCCTCCTACGAGCAGTACGTC.

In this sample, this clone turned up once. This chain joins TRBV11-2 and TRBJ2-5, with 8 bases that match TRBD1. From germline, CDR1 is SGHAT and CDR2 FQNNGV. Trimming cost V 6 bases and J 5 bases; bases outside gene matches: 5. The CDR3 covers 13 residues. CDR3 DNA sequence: TGTGCCAGCAGTTTGGACAGGGCTGAGACCCAGTACTTC. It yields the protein CASSLDRAETQYF.

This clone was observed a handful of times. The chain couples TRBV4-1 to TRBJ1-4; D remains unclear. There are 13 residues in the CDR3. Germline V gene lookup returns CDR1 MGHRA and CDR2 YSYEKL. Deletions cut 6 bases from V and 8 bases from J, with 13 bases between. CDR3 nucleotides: TGCGCCAGCAGGCAGTCCAACGGGGAAAAACTGTTTTTT. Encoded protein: CASRQSNGEKLFF.

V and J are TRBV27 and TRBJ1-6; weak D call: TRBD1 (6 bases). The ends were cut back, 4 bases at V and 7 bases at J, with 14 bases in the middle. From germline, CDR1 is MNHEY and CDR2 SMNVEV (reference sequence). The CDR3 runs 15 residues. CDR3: CASSSQGVVNSPLHF. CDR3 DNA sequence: TGTGCCAGCAGTTCACAGGGAGTAGTGAATTCACCCCTCCACTTT.

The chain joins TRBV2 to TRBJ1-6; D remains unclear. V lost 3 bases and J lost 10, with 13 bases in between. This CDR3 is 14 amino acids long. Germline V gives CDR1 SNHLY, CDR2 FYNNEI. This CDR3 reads CASSELGEGSPLHF. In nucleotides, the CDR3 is TGTGCCAGCAGTGAGCTTGGGGAAGGATCACCCCTCCACTTT.

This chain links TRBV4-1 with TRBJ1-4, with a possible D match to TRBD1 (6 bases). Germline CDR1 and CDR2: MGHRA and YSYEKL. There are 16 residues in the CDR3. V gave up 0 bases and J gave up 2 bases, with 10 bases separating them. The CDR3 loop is CASSQDRGATNEKLFF. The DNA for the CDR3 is TGCGCCAGCAGCCAAGATAGGGGGGCGACTAATGAAAAACTGTTTTTT.

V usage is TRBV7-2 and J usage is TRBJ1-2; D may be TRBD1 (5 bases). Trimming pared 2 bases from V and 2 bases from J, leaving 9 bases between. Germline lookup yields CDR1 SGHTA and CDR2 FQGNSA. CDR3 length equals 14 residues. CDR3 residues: CASSLFRTNYGYTF. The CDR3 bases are TGTGCCAGCAGCTTATTTAGGACAAACTATGGCTACACCTTC. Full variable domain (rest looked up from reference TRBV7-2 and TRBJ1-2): GAGVSQSPSNKVTEKGKDVELRCDPISGHTALYWYRQSLGQGLEFLIYFQGNSAPDKSGLPSDRFSAERTGGSVSTLTIQRTQQEDSAVYLCASSLFRTNYGYTFGSGTRLTVV.

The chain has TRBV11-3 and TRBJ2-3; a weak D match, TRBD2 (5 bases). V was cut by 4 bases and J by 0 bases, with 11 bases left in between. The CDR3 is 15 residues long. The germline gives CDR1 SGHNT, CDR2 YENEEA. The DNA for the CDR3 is TGTGCCAGCAGCTCCAGACGGACTAGCACAGATACGCAGTATTTT. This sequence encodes CASSSRRTSTDTQYF.

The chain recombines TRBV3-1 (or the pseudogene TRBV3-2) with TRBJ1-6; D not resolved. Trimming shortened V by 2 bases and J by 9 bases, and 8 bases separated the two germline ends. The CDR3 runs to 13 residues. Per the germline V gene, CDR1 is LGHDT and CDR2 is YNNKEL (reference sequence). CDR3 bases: TGTGCCAGCAGCCAACTCCTAAGTTCACCCCTCCACTTT. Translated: CASSQLLSSPLHF.

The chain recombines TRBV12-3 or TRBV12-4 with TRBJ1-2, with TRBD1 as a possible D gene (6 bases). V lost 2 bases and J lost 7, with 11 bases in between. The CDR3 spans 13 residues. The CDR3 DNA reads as TGTGCCAGCAGTTTAAACAGGGAAAGTGGCTACACCTTC. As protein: CASSLNRESGYTF.

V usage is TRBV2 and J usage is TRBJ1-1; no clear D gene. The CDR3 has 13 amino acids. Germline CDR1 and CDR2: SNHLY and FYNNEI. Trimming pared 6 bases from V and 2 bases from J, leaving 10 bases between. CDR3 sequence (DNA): TGTGCCAGCAGCGTAGACACCAACACTGAAGCTTTCTTT. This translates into CASSVDTNTEAFF.

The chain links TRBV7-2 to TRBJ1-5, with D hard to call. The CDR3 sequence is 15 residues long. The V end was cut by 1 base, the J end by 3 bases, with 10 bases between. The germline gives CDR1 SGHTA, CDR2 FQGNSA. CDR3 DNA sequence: TGTGCCAGCAGCTTAGTATTTGGGGACAATCAGCCCCAGCATTTT. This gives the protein CASSLVFGDNQPQHF.

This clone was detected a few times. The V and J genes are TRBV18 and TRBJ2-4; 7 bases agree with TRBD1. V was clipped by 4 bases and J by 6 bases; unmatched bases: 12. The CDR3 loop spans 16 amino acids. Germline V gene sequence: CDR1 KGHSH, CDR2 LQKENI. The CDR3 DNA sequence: TGTGCCAGCTCACTAAGCCGGCCTAGGACAGGAAACATTCAGTACTTC. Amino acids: CASSLSRPRTGNIQYF.

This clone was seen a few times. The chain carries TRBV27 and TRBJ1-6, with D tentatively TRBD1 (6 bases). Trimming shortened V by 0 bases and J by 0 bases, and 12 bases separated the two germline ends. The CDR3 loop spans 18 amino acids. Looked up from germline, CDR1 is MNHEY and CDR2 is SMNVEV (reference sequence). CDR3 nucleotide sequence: TGTGCCAGCAGTTTATCAGCAGGGGCTAGCTCCTATAATTCACCCCTCCACTTT. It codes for CASSLSAGASSYNSPLHF.

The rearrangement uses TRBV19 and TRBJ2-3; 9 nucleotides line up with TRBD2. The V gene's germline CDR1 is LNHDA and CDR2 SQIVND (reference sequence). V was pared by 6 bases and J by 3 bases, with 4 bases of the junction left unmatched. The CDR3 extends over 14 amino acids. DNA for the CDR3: TGTGCCAGTAGCTGGAGCGGGGGGACAGATACGCAGTATTTT. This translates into CASSWSGGTDTQYF.

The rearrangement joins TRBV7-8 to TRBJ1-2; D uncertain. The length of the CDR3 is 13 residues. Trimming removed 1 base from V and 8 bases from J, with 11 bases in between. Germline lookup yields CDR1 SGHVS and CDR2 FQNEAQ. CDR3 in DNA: TGTGCCAGCAGCTTAGGAGGGATTGACGGCTACACCTTC. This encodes CASSLGGIDGYTF.

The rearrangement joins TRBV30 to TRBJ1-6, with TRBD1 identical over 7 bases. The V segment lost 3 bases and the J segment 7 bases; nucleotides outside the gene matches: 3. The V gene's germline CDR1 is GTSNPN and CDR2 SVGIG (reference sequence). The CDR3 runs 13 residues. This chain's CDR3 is CAWSRDRNSPLHF. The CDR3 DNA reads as TGTGCCTGGAGCCGGGACAGAAATTCACCCCTCCACTTT. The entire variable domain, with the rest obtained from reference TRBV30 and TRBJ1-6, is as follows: SQTIHQWPATLVQPVGSPLSLECTVEGTSNPNLYWYRQAAGRGLQLLFYSVGIGQISSEVPQNLSASRPQDRQFILSSKKLLLSDSGFYLCAWSRDRNSPLHFGNGTRLTVT.

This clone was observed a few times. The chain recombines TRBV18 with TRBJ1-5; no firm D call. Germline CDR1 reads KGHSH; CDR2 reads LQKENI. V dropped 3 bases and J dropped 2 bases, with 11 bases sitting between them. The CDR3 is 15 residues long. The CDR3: CASSPRQSGNQPQHF. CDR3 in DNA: TGTGCCAGCTCACCCCGGCAGTCGGGCAATCAGCCCCAGCATTTT.

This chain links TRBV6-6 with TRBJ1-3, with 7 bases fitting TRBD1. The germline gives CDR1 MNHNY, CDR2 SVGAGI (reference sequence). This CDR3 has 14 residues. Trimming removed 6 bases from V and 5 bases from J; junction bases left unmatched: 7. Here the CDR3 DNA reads TGTGCCAGCAGGACAGGGAATGATAGAAACACCATATATTTT. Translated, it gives CASRTGNDRNTIYF.

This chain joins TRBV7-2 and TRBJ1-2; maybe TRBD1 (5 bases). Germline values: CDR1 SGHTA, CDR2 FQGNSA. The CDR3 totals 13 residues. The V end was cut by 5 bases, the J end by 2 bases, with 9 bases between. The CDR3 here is CASSLTVNYGYTF. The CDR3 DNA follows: TGTGCCAGCAGCCTGACAGTAAACTATGGCTACACCTTC.

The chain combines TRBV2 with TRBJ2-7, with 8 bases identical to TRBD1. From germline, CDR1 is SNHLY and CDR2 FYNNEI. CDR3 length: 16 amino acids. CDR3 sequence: CASRRTRQGPLWGRPV. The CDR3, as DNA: TGTGCCAGCAGGAGAACGCGACAGGGGCCCCTTTGGGGAAGACCTGTC.